The rows below give T cell receptor beta chains drawn from one sample of a study of CD8 T cells in ankylosing spondylitis. A single record per CDR3 protein comes from TCRdb applying MiXCR to the 5' RACE reads. The sample gives 250,000 to 300,000 distinct CDR3 sequences, about 20% of which show up once; approximately 33% is in the top ten. What was sequenced was blood, either unsorted or a sorted T cell fraction (not recorded which). The receptors here all came from a male donor with ankylosing spondylitis or in good health (not recorded which). The CDR3 runs from the conserved cysteine through the conserved F or W. A D gene is named only where the DNA matches it firmly.

TRBD2	TRBV20-1	CSAATSSYEQYF
TRBD1	TRBV4-3	CASSQDYSGTGWSGELFF
TRBD2	TRBV2	CASLPGLVVNEQFF
NA	TRBV15	CATSRDFGDGAGANVLTF
NA	TRBV29-1	CSVEGRVENEQFF
NA	TRBV20-1	CSATAPLGNEQFF
NA	TRBV10-3	CAINDRERGNTIYF
NA	TRBV9	CASSPQPNEQFF
TRBD1	TRBV7-9	CASSPAPGQGLQTQYF
NA	TRBV4-3	CASSPNIDSYSNQPQHF
TRBD2	TRBV12-3/TRBV12-4	CASSSRLAEPNEQFF